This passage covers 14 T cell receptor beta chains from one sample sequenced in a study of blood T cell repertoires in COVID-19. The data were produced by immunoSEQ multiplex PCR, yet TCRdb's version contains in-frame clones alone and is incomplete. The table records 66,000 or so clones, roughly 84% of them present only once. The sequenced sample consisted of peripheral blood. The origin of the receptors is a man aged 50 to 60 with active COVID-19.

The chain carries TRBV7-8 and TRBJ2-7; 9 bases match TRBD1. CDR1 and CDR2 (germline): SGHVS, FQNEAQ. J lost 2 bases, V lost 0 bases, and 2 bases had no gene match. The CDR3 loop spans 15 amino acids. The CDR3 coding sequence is TGTGCCAGCAGCTTAGCGGGGGACAGGGCCTACGAGCAGTACTTC. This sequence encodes CASSLAGDRAYEQYF.

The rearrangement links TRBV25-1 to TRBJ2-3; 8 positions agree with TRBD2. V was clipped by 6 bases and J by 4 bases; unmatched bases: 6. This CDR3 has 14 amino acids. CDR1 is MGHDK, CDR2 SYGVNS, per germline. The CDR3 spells CASSPSGGSDTQYF. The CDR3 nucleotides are TGTGCCAGCAGCCCTTCGGGAGGGTCAGATACGCAGTATTTT.

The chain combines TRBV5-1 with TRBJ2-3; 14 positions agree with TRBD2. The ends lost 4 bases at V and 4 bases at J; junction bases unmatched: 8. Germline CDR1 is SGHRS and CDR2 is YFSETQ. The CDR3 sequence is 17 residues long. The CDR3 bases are TGCGCCAGCAGCCCCGGGACTAGCGGGGGCGGCGCAGATACGCAGTATTTT. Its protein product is CASSPGTSGGGADTQYF.

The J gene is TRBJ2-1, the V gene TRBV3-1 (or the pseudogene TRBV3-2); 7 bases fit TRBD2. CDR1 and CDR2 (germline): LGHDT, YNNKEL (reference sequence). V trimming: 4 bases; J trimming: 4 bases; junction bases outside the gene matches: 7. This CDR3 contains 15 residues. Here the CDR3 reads CASSPEAGAYNEQFF. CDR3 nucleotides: TGTGCCAGCAGCCCCGAGGCGGGAGCTTACAATGAGCAGTTCTTC.

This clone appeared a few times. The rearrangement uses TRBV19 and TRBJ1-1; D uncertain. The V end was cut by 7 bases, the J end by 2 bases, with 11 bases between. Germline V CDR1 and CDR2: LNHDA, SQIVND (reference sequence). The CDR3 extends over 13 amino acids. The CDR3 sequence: CASKRSGNTEAFF. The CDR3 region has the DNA TGTGCCAGTAAACGGAGCGGAAACACTGAAGCTTTCTTT.

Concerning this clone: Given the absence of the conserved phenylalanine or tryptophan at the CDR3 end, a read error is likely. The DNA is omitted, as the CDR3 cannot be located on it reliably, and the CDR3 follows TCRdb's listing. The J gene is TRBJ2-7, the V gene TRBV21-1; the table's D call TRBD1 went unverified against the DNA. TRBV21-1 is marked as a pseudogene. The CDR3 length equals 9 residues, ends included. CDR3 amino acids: CASSINRPL.

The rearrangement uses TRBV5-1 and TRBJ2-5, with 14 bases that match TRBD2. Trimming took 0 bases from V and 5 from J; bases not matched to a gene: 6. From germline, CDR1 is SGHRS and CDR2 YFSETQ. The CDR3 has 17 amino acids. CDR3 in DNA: TGCGCCAGCAGCTTGGGAGGGACTAGCGGGAGTCTGGAGACCCAGTACTTC. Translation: CASSLGGTSGSLETQYF.

CDR3 coding DNA: TGTGCCAGCACCAATAGCGGGCAGGTTCTAGGCGGCTACACCTTC. Encoded protein: CASTNSGQVLGGYTF. The chain uses TRBV6-5 and TRBJ1-2; D gene uncertain. This CDR3 is built from 15 residues. Germline-derived CDR1 and CDR2 are MNHEY and SVGAGI. V shed 7 bases and J shed 8 bases, with 23 bases lying between them.

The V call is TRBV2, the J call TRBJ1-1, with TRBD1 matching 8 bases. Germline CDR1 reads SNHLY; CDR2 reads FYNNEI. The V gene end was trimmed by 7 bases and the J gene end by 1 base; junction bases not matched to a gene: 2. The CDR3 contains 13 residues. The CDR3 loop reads CASNGQGNTEAFF. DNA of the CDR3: TGTGCCAGCAATGGACAGGGGAACACTGAAGCTTTCTTT.

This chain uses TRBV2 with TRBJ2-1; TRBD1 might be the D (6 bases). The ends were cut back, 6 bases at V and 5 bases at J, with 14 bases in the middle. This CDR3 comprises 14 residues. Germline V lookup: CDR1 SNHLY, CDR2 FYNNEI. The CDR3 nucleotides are TGTGCCAGCAGAAACAGGGCACAGGACAATGAGCAGTTCTTC. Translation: CASRNRAQDNEQFF.

The CDR3 loop is CASSPYRDSGNTIYF. DNA of the CDR3: TGTGCCAGCAGCCCATACCGGGATTCTGGAAACACCATATATTTT. The genes are TRBV3-1 (or the pseudogene TRBV3-2) and TRBJ1-3; unclear D gene. Germline V gene lookup returns CDR1 LGHDT and CDR2 YNNKEL (reference sequence). The length of the CDR3 is 15 residues. Between the trimmed V and J ends, which lost 4 bases and 1 base, there was a span of 11 bases.

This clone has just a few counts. The CDR3 DNA reads as TGTGCCAGCAGTTTTGAGGCATATAATTCACCCCTCCACTTT. It codes for CASSFEAYNSPLHF. The chain carries TRBV6-5 and TRBJ1-6; no definite D call. V lost 4 bases, J lost 4 bases, and 8 bases lay in between. The CDR3 totals 14 residues. Germline CDR1 is MNHEY and CDR2 is SVGAGI.

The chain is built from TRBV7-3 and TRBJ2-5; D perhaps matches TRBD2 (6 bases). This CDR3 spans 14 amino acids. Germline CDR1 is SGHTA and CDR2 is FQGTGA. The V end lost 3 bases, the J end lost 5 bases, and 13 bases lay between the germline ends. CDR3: CASSFRGGPETQYF. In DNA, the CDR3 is TGTGCCAGCAGCTTTCGCGGAGGGCCCGAGACCCAGTACTTC.

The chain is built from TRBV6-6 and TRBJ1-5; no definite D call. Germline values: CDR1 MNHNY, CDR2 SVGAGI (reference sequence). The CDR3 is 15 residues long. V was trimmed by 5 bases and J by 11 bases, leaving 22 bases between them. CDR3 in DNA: TGTGCCAGCAGTCCACGTAAGGGAGGTATCGAGTCCCAGCATTTT. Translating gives CASSPRKGGIESQHF.